Listed here are 6 T cell receptor beta chains from one sample, sequenced in a study of blood T cells in healthy people across ages. The use of a sample-barcoded 5' primer and a J-beta primer mix characterized a second PCR of roughly 6 to 11 cycles. MiXCR, applied by TCRdb to the 5' RACE reads, yields one record per CDR3 protein. The sample yields around 790,000 distinct CDR3 sequences, approximately 44% seen once. Sequencing input: blood. Receptor source: a man aged 55-75 years in good health.

This clonotype was seen a handful of times. The chain employs TRBV20-1 and TRBJ1-5; possibly TRBD1 for D (6 bases). The CDR3 runs to 16 residues. The ends were cut back, 2 bases at V and 4 bases at J, with 18 bases in the middle. The germline V gene has CDR1 DFQATT and CDR2 SNEGSKA (reference sequence). The CDR3: CSARPGDRQLNQPQHF. DNA of the CDR3: TGCAGTGCTAGACCAGGGGATCGACAGCTTAATCAGCCCCAGCATTTT.

The chain combines TRBV5-1 with TRBJ2-1; TRBD2 matches 13 bases. CDR1 and CDR2 (germline): SGHRS, YFSETQ. The length of the CDR3 is 15 residues. With 3 bases clipped from V and 9 bases from J, the junction kept 6 bases outside the gene matches. In DNA, the CDR3 is TGCGCCAGCAGCTGGACTAGCGGGGGATCGGGTGAGCAGTTCTTC. Amino acids: CASSWTSGGSGEQFF.

The chain recombines TRBV4-1 with TRBJ1-5; 7 bases agree with TRBD1. The junction had 8 bases not matched to a gene; V was cut back by 6 bases and J by 3 bases. The germline V gene has CDR1 MGHRA and CDR2 YSYEKL. The CDR3 contains 15 residues. CDR3 amino acids: CASRRSGQNNQPQHF. The CDR3, as DNA: TGCGCCAGCAGGCGCTCGGGACAGAACAATCAGCCCCAGCATTTT.

There are a few counts of this clonotype. The chain uses TRBV6-2 or TRBV6-3 and TRBJ1-4, with D uncertain. Germline values: CDR1 MNHEY, CDR2 SVGEGT. The CDR3 runs to 16 residues. V was clipped by 3 bases and J by 0 bases, with 11 bases between them. The CDR3 protein is CASSYGPGATNEKLFF. The DNA for the CDR3 is TGTGCCAGCAGTTATGGACCTGGAGCAACTAATGAAAAACTGTTTTTT.

The count of this clonotype is one. This rearrangement joins TRBV12-3 or TRBV12-4 to TRBJ2-3, with D perhaps matching TRBD2 (6 bases). The CDR3 length is 17 residues. V lost 3 bases, J lost 1 base, and 17 bases lay in between. CDR3 sequence (DNA): TGTGCCAGCAGTTTGGCGGGGCTCCGGGTGGGCACAGATACGCAGTATTTT. This codes for CASSLAGLRVGTDTQYF.

This clonotype was seen a single time. The CDR3 DNA sequence: TGTGCCAGCAGCCAAGAGTGGACTAGCAGTACGCAGTATTTT. This sequence encodes CASSQEWTSSTQYF. The V gene is TRBV3-1, the J gene TRBJ2-3; 8 nucleotides line up with TRBD2. This CDR3 has 14 amino acids. The V segment lost 0 bases and the J segment 8 bases; nucleotides outside the gene matches: 4. Per germline, CDR1 LGHDT and CDR2 YNNKEL (reference sequence).